Each of the 5 T cell receptor beta chains below was sequenced from the same sample in a study of shared clonotypes between healthy human individuals. Produced via immunoSEQ multiplex PCR; TCRdb's table is partial and in-frame only. The top ten clones hold more than 1.5% of a sample with around 2,000,000 clones, around 93% of them seen once. Naive-designated CD8 cells lacked CD45RO, were positively enriched for CCR7, and omitted terminally differentiated effector memory CD45RA+ cells. Material: naive CD8+ T cells from PBMCs. These receptors originate from a young man in good health. Some clones in this sample may be carry-over from other donors' samples.

As DNA, the CDR3 is TGTGCCAGCCAGGGGATAACCGGGCCCCTTAACAATGAGCAGTTCTTC. This encodes CASQGITGPLNNEQFF. The chain employs TRBV19 and TRBJ2-1, with D perhaps matching TRBD1 (6 bases). Germline V lookup: CDR1 LNHDA, CDR2 SQIVND (reference sequence). Trimming cost V 9 bases and J 5 bases, with 23 bases left between them. The CDR3 contains 16 residues. Variable domain in full (rest from reference TRBV19 and TRBJ2-1): DGGITQSPKYLFRKEGQNVTLSCEQNLNHDAMYWYRQDPGQGLRLIYYSQIVNDFQKGDIAEGYSVSREKKESFPLTVTSAQKNPTAFYLCASQGITGPLNNEQFFGPGTRLTVL.

V gene TRBV28 combines with J gene TRBJ2-4, with 10 bases matching TRBD1. This CDR3 spans 13 amino acids. The germline gives CDR1 MDHEN, CDR2 SYDVKM. The trim removed 5 bases at V and 8 bases at J, leaving 3 bases unmatched. CDR3 protein: CASSRQGADIQYF. DNA of the CDR3: TGTGCCAGCAGTAGACAGGGGGCGGACATTCAGTACTTC.

The chain joins TRBV7-9 to TRBJ2-7; the D gene is possibly TRBD1 (6 bases). The CDR3 is 15 residues long. V was shortened by 3 bases and J by 3 bases, with 15 bases between the two germline ends. Germline V CDR1 and CDR2: SEHNR, FQNEAQ (reference sequence). CDR3 bases: TGTGCCAGCAGCTTGGAAACAGGGTTTTACTACGAGCAGTACTTC. Amino acid sequence: CASSLETGFYYEQYF.

The V call is TRBV30, the J call TRBJ1-3; TRBD1 matches 7 bases. The ends lost 5 bases at V and 3 bases at J; junction bases unmatched: 16. Germline CDR1 reads GTSNPN; CDR2 reads SVGIG (reference sequence). The CDR3 consists of 17 residues. The CDR3 DNA follows: TGTGCCTGGCGCACCAAATGGACAGGCGTGTTTGGAAACACCATATATTTT. Its translation: CAWRTKWTGVFGNTIYF.

J is TRBJ2-1 and V is TRBV12-5, with a weak D call TRBD1 (5 bases). Per germline, CDR1 LGHNT and CDR2 FRNRAP. V lost 3 bases, J lost 8 bases, and 8 bases lay in between. The CDR3 extends over 12 amino acids. The CDR3 bases are TGTGCTAGTGGTTTTTTCAGGGATGAGCAGTTCTTC. Its protein is CASGFFRDEQFF.